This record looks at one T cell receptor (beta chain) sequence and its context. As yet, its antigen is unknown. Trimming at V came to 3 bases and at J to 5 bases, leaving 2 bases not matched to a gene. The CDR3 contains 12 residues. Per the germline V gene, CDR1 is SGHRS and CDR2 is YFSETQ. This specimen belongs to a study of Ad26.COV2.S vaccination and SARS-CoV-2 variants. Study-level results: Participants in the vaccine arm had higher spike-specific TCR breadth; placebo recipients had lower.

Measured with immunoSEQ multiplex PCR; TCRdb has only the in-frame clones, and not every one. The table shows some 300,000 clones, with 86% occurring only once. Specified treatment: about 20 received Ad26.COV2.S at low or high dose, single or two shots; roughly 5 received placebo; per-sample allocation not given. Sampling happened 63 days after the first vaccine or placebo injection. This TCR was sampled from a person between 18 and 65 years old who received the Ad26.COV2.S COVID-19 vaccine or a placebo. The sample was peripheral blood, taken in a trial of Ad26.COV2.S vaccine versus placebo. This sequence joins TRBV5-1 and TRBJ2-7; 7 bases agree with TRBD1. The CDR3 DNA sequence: TGCGCCAGCAGCTACAGGGGTAACGAGCAGTACTTC. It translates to CASSYRGNEQYF.